This T cell receptor beta chain was sequenced for a study of OX40 agonist ivuxolimab in advanced cancers. Whole-study findings and limits: Averaging showed that CD8+ T cells had more expanded clones than CD4+ did.

Sequencing was performed with immunoSEQ multiplex PCR; in TCRdb, only in-frame clones are kept and a portion is missing. The sample has about 76,000 clones, 85% to 90% seen once. The CDR3 consists of 15 residues. The germline gives CDR1 SQVTM, CDR2 ANQGSEA. As concerns this clone: Antigen specificity is unknown. Relative to the germline gene, one junction end is altered; a read error may explain this.

This chain links TRBV29-1 with TRBJ2-7, with 7 bases that match TRBD1. Sequencing was performed on CD4+ or CD8+ T cells sorted from blood, taken in a trial of the OX40 agonist ivuxolimab. The origin of this receptor is an adult with an advanced solid tumor such as melanoma, head and neck, liver or kidney cancer. DNA of the CDR3: TGCAGCGTCGAAGGCCTGGACAGGAGCCAGAACGAGCAGTACTTC. Translation gives CSVEGLDRSQNEQYF.